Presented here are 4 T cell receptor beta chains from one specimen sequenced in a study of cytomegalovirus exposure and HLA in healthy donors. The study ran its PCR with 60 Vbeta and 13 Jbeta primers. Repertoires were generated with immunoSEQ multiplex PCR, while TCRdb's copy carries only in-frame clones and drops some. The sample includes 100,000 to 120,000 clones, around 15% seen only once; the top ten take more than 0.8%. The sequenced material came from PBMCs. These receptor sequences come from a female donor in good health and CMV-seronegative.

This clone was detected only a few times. This CDR3 reads CASSQRNMDTQYF. The CDR3 region has the DNA TGTGCCAGCAGCCAGCGGAATATGGATACGCAGTATTTT. This rearrangement joins TRBV5-8 to TRBJ2-3; possibly TRBD2 for D (5 bases). In germline, CDR1 is SGHTS, CDR2 YDEGEE. V was clipped by 4 bases and J by 6 bases, with 12 bases between them. The CDR3 consists of 13 residues.

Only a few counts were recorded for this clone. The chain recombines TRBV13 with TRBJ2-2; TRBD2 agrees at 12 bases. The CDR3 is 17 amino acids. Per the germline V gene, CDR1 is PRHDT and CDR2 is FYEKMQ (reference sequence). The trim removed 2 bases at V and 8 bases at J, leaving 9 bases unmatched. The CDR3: CASSLRRLAGDRGELFF. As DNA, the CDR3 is TGTGCCAGCAGCTTACGCCGACTAGCGGGAGATAGGGGGGAGCTGTTTTTT. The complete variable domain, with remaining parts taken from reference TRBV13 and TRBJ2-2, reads AAGVIQSPRHLIKEKRETATLKCYPIPRHDTVYWYQQGPGQDPQFLISFYEKMQSDKGSIPDRFSAQQFSDYHSELNMSSLELGDSALYFCASSLRRLAGDRGELFFGEGSRLTVL.

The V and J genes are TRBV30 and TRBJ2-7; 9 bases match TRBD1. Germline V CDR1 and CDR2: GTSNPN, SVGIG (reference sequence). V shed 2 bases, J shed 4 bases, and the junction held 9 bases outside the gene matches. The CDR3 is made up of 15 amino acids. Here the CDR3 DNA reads TGTGCCTGGAGTCTCCACCCGGGACAGGGATACGAGCAGTACTTC. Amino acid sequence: CAWSLHPGQGYEQYF.

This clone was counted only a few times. The CDR3 DNA is TGTGCCAGCAGCTTAGGAGACAGGGCCGGGGGCAATGAGCAGTTCTTC. It encodes CASSLGDRAGGNEQFF. The V gene is TRBV7-2, the J gene TRBJ2-1; D might be TRBD1 (7 bases). Germline lookup yields CDR1 SGHTA and CDR2 FQGNSA. The V and J ends lost 1 base and 6 bases respectively, with 16 bases between them. The CDR3 length is 16 residues.